Listed below are T cell receptor beta chains from one sample, sequenced in a study of shared clonotypes between healthy human individuals. Some clones are missing from TCRdb's copy, which holds only in-frame ones; the method was immunoSEQ multiplex PCR. The sample lists some 2.1 million clones, 93% occurring once. The sequencing sample was made of naive CD8+ T cells from PBMCs. The receptors shown here come from a young man in good health. Some clones in this sample may be carry-over from other donors' samples. Both conserved end residues are part of each CDR3.

TRBJ1-5,TRBV6-6,CASGGGGGQPQHF
TRBJ2-7,TRBV9,CASTPGGTASYEQYF
TRBJ1-4,TRBV15,CATSRDRGRTNEKLFF
TRBJ2-5,TRBV19,CASNSPGIQETQYF
TRBJ2-7,TRBV9,CASTPGDRLYEQYF
TRBJ1-2,TRBV11-2,CASSLKGASGGAYGYTF
TRBJ2-1,TRBV7-6,CASSSRQGNEQFF
TRBJ2-7,TRBV9,CASSGSGDSEQYF
TRBJ2-5,TRBV6-1,CASSEVGGTKETQYF
TRBJ2-7,TRBV2,CASRSAYEQYF
TRBJ2-1,TRBV7-8,CASSRTPFDPRPYNEQFF
TRBJ2-3,TRBV19,CASSIGAGLGTDTQYF
TRBJ2-3,TRBV7-2,CASSFGTDTDTQYF
TRBJ1-1,TRBV9,CASSPGLSEAFF
TRBJ2-2,TRBV27,CASSPGLAGWTGELFF
TRBJ1-5,TRBV5-6,CASSFGYSKNQPQHF
TRBJ2-5,TRBV25-1,CASSLSLSIQYF
TRBJ1-2,TRBV19,CASSTRTGSRTF
TRBJ2-2,TRBV19,CASSILAGNTGELFF
TRBJ1-2,TRBV30,CAWSWGQGDYGYTF
TRBJ1-2,TRBV27,CASSLGQGATGYTF
TRBJ2-1,TRBV27,CASSLDRRRDEQFF
TRBJ2-5,TRBV11-1,CASNNRLGETQYF
TRBJ2-1,TRBV14,CASSPRSYNEQFF
TRBJ1-4,TRBV25-1,CASSEWGRGANEKLFF
TRBJ2-1,TRBV28,CASSLQSSSYNEQFF
TRBJ2-7,TRBV29-1,CSVETGPPYEQYF
TRBJ2-1,TRBV18,CASSWGRERYNEQFF
TRBJ1-5,TRBV27,CASSKTGSGNQPQHF
TRBJ1-5,TRBV6-1,CASSEMTGGKHF
TRBJ2-1,TRBV4-1,CASSQVMGETSSYNEQFF
TRBJ2-2,TRBV9,CASSVGGWGVRGTGELFF
TRBJ2-2,TRBV19,CASSIPGAGELFF
TRBJ1-3,TRBV4-2,CASSEGQAQGTIYF
TRBJ1-5,TRBV4-1,CASSRIRVSNQPQHF
TRBJ2-5,TRBV9,CASSALAGFGETQYF
TRBJ2-2,TRBV7-8,CASSEASTGELFF
TRBJ1-1,TRBV28,CASSLPGTGALKWVF
TRBJ2-1,TRBV30,CAWSPTSGLQFF